This paragraph covers one T cell receptor beta chain sequence. Its antigen is not identified. Assay used: immunoSEQ multiplex PCR; TCRdb lists only in-frame clones, some missing. This sample has around 26,000 clones, with around 78% found just once. The data were taken from a study of a mutant IDH1 vaccine in newly diagnosed glioma. Study background: Patients got their first vaccination 4-6 weeks after radiotherapy alone, or with temozolomide cycles. Most had both radiotherapy and temozolomide beforehand; others had only one. General observations from the study: There seemed to be no relation between pseudoprogression and changes in top peripheral T cell clonotypes.

The ends were cut back, 7 bases at V and 0 bases at J, with 10 bases in the middle. The CDR3 extends over 15 amino acids. Germline CDR1 reads SGHTA; CDR2 reads FQGNSA. Noted time point: week 35, safety follow-up. Each vaccine dose was 300 ug of mutant IDH1 20-mer peptide, with topical imiquimod. This chain joins TRBV7-2 and TRBJ1-6; D unclear. Sequenced here: PBMCs, sampled from a glioma patient whose treatment included an IDH1 peptide vaccine. The receptor was derived from a man under 40 with glioma. The CDR3 bases are TGTGCCAGCAAGGCGACGAGCTCCTATAATTCACCCCTCCACTTT. This gives the protein CASKATSSYNSPLHF. The full variable domain, rest sourced from reference TRBV7-2 and TRBJ1-6, is GAGVSQSPSNKVTEKGKDVELRCDPISGHTALYWYRQSLGQGLEFLIYFQGNSAPDKSGLPSDRFSAERTGGSVSTLTIQRTQQEDSAVYLCASKATSSYNSPLHFGNGTRLTVT.